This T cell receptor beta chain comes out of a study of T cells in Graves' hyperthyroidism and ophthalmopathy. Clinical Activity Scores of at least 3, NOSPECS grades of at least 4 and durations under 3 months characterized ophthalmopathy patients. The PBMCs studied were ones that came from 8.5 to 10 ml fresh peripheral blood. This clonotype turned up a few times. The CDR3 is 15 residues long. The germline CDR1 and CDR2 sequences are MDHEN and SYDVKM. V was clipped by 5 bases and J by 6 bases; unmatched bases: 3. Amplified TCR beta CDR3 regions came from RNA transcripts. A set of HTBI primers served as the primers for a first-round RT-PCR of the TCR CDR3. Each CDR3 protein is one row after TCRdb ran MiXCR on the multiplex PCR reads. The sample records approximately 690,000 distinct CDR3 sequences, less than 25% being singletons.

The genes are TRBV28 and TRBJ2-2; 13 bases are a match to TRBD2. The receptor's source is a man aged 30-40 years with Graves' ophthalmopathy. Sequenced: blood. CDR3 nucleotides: TGTGCCAGCAGTCCGGGGACTAGCGGGGCCGGGGAGCTGTTTTTT. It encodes CASSPGTSGAGELFF. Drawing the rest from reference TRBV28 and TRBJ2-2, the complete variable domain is DVKVTQSSRYLVKRTGEKVFLECVQDMDHENMFWYRQDPGLGLRLIYFSYDVKMKEKGDIPEGYSVSREKKERFSLILESASTNQTSMYLCASSPGTSGAGELFFGEGSRLTVL.